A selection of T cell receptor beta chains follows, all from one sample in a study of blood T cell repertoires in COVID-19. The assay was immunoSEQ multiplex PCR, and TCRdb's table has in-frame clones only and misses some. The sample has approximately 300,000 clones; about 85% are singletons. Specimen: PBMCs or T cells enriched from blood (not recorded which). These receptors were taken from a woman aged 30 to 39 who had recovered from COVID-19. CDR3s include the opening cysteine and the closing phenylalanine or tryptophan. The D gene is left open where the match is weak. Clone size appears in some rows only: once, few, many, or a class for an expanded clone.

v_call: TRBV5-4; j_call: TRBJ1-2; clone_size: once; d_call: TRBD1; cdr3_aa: CASSPEGQATYGYTF; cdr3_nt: TGTGCCAGCAGCCCCGAGGGACAGGCTACCTATGGCTACACCTTC
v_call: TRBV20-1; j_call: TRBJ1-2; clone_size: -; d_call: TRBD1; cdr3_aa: CSASELPGQGAGNYGYTF; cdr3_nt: TGCAGTGCTAGTGAACTTCCGGGACAGGGGGCCGGTAACTATGGCTACACCTTC
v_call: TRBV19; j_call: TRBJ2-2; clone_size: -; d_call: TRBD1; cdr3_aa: CASSGGQHTGELFF; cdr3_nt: TGTGCCAGTAGTGGGGGACAGCACACCGGGGAGCTGTTTTTT
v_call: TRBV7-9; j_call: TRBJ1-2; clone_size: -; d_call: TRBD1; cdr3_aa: CASSLGGQGFMNYGYTF; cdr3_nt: TGTGCCAGCAGCTTAGGGGGACAGGGATTCATGAACTATGGCTACACCTTC
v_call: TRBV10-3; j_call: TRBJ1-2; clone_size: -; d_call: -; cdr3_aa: CAIPREDRAYGYTF; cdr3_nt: TGTGCCATACCGCGGGAGGATAGGGCCTATGGCTACACCTTC
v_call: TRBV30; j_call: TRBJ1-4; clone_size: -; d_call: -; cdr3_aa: CAWSGPEKLFF; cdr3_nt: TGTGCCTGGAGTGGGCCAGAAAAACTGTTTTTT
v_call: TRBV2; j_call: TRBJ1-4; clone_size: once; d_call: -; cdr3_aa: CASSDRLFNEKLFF; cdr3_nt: TGTGCCAGCAGTGACAGGTTATTTAATGAAAAACTGTTTTTT
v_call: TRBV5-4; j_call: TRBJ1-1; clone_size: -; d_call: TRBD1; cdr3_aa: CASSPSGQAYTEAFF; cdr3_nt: TGTGCCAGCAGCCCGTCGGGACAGGCGTATACTGAAGCTTTCTTT
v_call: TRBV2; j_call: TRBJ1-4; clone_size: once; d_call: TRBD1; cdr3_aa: CAITQGTGIEKLFF; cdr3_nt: TGTGCCATCACCCAAGGGACAGGGATAGAAAAACTGTTTTTT
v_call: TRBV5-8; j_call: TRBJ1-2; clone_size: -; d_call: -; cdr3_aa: CASSLGGLQGYGYTF; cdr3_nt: TGTGCCAGCAGCCTGGGGGGGCTGCAAGGCTATGGCTACACCTTC
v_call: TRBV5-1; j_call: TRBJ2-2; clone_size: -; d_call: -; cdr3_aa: CASSPSDTGELFF; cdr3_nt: TGCGCCAGCAGCCCCTCTGACACCGGGGAGCTGTTTTTT
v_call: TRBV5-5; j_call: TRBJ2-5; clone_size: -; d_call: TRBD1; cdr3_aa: CASSWGQGVQETQYF; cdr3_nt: TGTGCCAGCAGCTGGGGACAGGGAGTTCAAGAGACCCAGTACTTC
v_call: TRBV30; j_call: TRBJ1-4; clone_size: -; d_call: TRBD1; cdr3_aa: CAWSIGQGSNELFF; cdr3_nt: TGTGCCTGGAGTATTGGACAGGGTTCCAATGAACTGTTTTTT
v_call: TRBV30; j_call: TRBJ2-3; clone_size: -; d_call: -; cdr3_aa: CAWSVRAGSTDTQYF; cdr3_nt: TGTGCCTGGAGTGTTAGAGCGGGTAGCACAGATACGCAGTATTTT
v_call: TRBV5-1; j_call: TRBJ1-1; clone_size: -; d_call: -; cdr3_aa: CASSLGGQNTEAFF; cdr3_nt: TGCGCCAGCAGCTTGGGGGGACAGAACACTGAAGCTTTCTTT
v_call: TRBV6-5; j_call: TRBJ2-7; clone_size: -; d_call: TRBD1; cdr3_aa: CASSSLPGQAAEQYF; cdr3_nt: TGTGCCAGCAGTAGCCTACCTGGACAGGCTGCTGAGCAGTACTTC
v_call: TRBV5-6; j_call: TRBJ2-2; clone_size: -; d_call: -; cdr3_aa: CASKTSYAGELFF; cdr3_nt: TGTGCCAGCAAAACTAGTTATGCCGGGGAGCTGTTTTTT
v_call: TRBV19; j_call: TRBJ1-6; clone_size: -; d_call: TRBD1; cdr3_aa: CASSADRGRYNSPLHF; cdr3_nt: TGTGCCAGTAGTGCCGACAGGGGACGATATAATTCACCCCTCCACTTT
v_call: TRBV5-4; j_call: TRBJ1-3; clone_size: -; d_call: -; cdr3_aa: CASSFPPTASGNTIYF; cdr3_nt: TGTGCCAGCAGCTTTCCGCCGACAGCCTCTGGAAACACCATATATTTT
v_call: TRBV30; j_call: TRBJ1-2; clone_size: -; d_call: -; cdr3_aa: CAWSDSLNYGYTF; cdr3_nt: TGTGCCTGGAGTGACTCTCTTAACTATGGCTACACCTTC
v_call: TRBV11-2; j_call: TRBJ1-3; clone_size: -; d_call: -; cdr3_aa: CASSSPGGARHTIYF; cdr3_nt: TGTGCCAGCAGCTCCCCGGGTGGGGCTCGGCACACCATATATTTT
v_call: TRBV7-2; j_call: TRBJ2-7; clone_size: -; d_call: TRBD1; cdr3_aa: CASSLGQGALYEQYF; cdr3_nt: TGTGCCAGCAGCTTAGGACAGGGGGCTTTGTACGAGCAGTACTTC
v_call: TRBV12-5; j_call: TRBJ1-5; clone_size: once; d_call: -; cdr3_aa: CASGQGQLGSQPQHF; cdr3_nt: TGTGCTAGTGGCCAGGGACAATTGGGCAGTCAGCCCCAGCATTTT
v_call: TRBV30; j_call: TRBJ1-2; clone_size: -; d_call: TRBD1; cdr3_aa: CAWVRGARAHGYTF; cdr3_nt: TGTGCCTGGGTCAGGGGGGCGCGTGCTCATGGCTACACCTTC
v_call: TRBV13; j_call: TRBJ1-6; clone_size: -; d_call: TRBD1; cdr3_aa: CASSLGTANSPLHF; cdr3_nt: TGTGCCAGCAGCCTCGGGACAGCAAATTCACCCCTCCACTTT
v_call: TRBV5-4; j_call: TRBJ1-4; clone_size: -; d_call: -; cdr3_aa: CASSFRGTNEKLFF; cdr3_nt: TGTGCCAGCAGCTTCAGGGGCACTAATGAAAAACTGTTTTTT
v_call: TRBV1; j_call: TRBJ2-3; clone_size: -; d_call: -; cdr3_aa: CTSSQGGPPDTQYF; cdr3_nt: TGCACCAGCAGCCAAGGGGGGCCCCCAGATACGCAGTATTTT
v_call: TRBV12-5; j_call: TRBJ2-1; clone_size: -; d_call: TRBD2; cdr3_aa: CASGLVLTSGGPSEQFF; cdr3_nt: TGTGCTAGTGGTTTGGTATTGACTAGCGGGGGGCCTAGTGAGCAGTTCTTC